This TCR beta chain stems from a study of T-cell memory formation after mild COVID-19. At the level of the study: Largely donor-specific sequence clusters came from two donors. Broader study findings: Specificity for SARS-CoV-2 was not confirmed among the second-wave clones peaking on day 37. Shrinking CD4+ clones were chiefly CM and EM; CD8+ ones were chiefly EMRA.

Via MiXCR, TCRdb re-called the 5' RACE reads, giving one row per CDR3 protein. The sample has hundreds of thousands of distinct CDR3 sequences; 20% are singletons. On this clonotype itself: No antigen is known for it.

Sequences were obtained from PBMCs or a T cell subset sorted from them (not recorded which). The receptor was derived from an adult woman who had mild COVID-19 (a few samples of this study predate the infection). Cell type and time point are not known.

DNA of the CDR3: TGCAGCGTTGAAGTAAGGCTATTCTACAATGAGCAGTTCTTC. This codes for CSVEVRLFYNEQFF. The chain is built from TRBV29-1 and TRBJ2-1, with D hard to call. The CDR3 has 14 residues. V was trimmed by 1 base and J by 3 bases, leaving 10 bases between them. CDR1 and CDR2 (germline): SQVTM, ANQGSEA.